Listed below are T cell receptor beta chains from one sample, sequenced in a study of somatic mutations in cytotoxic T cells in rheumatoid arthritis. Method: immunoSEQ multiplex PCR; TCRdb's copy keeps in-frame clones and lacks some. The repertoire consists of more than 4,500 clones, with about 82% occurring once and the leading ten covering 45% to 50%. The material sequenced was CD8+ T cells sorted from blood. The receptors derive from a woman in her 50s with rheumatoid arthritis. Each CDR3 is given with its conserved first and last residue. A D gene is named only where the DNA matches it firmly. Clone size, where shown, is once, few, many, or a class for clones that have expanded.

v_call	j_call	d_call	clone_size	cdr3_aa	cdr3_nt
TRBV6-6	TRBJ2-7	.	.	CASSTAGGYEQYF	TGTGCCAGCAGTACGGCGGGCGGATACGAGCAGTACTTC
TRBV2	TRBJ2-1	TRBD2	.	CARGLADYNEQFF	TGTGCCAGAGGACTAGCGGATTACAATGAGCAGTTCTTC
TRBV27	TRBJ2-7	.	.	CASAPGQSSYEQYF	TGTGCCAGCGCCCCAGGTCAGAGCTCCTACGAGCAGTACTTC
TRBV9	TRBJ2-7	.	.	CASSVGGSSYEQYF	TGTGCCAGCAGCGTAGGAGGTAGCTCCTACGAGCAGTACTTC
TRBV19	TRBJ2-5	TRBD1	.	CASSMTGEETQYF	TGTGCCAGTAGTATGACAGGGGAGGAGACCCAGTACTTC
TRBV6-6	TRBJ2-7	.	once	CASSYSLSEQYF	TGTGCCAGCAGTTACTCGTTATCCGAGCAGTACTTC
TRBV7-8	TRBJ2-1	TRBD1	.	CASSHGTGGSYNEQFF	TGTGCCAGCAGCCATGGGACAGGGGGTTCCTACAATGAGCAGTTCTTC
TRBV30	TRBJ1-1	TRBD1	.	CAWSLQGGTEAFF	TGTGCCTGGAGCTTACAGGGGGGCACTGAAGCTTTCTTT
TRBV2	TRBJ2-3	TRBD2	.	CASSEEGLALRDTQYF	TGTGCCAGCAGTGAGGAGGGACTAGCGCTCCGAGATACGCAGTATTTT
TRBV29-1	TRBJ2-3	TRBD2	.	CSVDGLAGGTDTQYF	TGCAGCGTTGACGGACTAGCGGGTGGCACAGATACGCAGTATTTT
TRBV6-5	TRBJ1-1	.	.	CASSYSSGYNTEAFF	TGTGCCAGCAGTTACTCGTCAGGGTACAACACTGAAGCTTTCTTT
TRBV2	TRBJ2-5	TRBD1	.	CASKGQSSVLLETQYF	TGTGCCAGCAAGGGACAGTCCTCGGTCTTACTAGAGACCCAGTACTTC
TRBV10-3	TRBJ1-1	TRBD1	.	CAISEPGGLNTEAFF	TGTGCCATCAGTGAGCCAGGGGGCCTGAACACTGAAGCTTTCTTT
TRBV6-5	TRBJ1-5	TRBD1	once	CASSETGGGNQPQHF	TGTGCCAGCAGCGAGACAGGGGGGGGGAATCAGCCCCAGCATTTT
TRBV7-6	TRBJ1-6	.	.	CASSSYRDSPLHF	TGTGCCAGCAGCTCGTACAGGGATTCACCCCTCCACTTT
TRBV4-1	TRBJ2-3	.	.	CANFRGLCTDTQYF	TGCGCCAACTTCAGGGGTCTGTGCACAGATACGCAGTATTTT
TRBV19	TRBJ1-5	TRBD1	.	CASTGQAYMQPQHF	TGTGCCAGTACTGGACAGGCGTACATGCAGCCCCAGCATTTT
TRBV19	TRBJ1-1	TRBD1	.	CASSIGLSGGTEAFF	TGTGCCAGTAGTATAGGACTATCAGGGGGGACTGAAGCTTTCTTT
TRBV6-1	TRBJ1-5	TRBD1	.	CASVQGSNQPQHF	TGTGCCAGCGTACAGGGGAGCAATCAGCCCCAGCATTTT
TRBV6-5	TRBJ1-2	TRBD1	few	CASSPYVSDRGSYTF	TGTGCCAGCAGTCCGTACGTTTCTGACAGGGGGTCCTACACCTTC
TRBV7-8	TRBJ2-7	.	.	CASSFGESSYEQYF	TGTGCCAGCAGCTTTGGGGAGAGCTCCTACGAGCAGTACTTC
TRBV19	TRBJ1-5	.	few	CASDTRDSNQPQHF	TGTGCCAGTGATACCAGGGATAGCAATCAGCCCCAGCATTTT
TRBV21-1	TRBJ2-7	.	.	CASRRGLAGGNYEQYF	TGTGCCAGCAGGAGGGGACTAGCGGGGGGGAACTACGAGCAGTACTTC
TRBV7-8	TRBJ2-2	TRBD2	.	CASSSGLAGGSNTGELFF	TGTGCCAGCAGCTCCGGACTAGCGGGAGGATCGAACACCGGGGAGCTGTTTTTT
TRBV29-1	TRBJ2-5	TRBD1	.	CSVDGTGRRQETQYF	TGCAGCGTTGACGGGACAGGCCGGCGTCAAGAGACCCAGTACTTC
TRBV27	TRBJ2-1	TRBD2	.	CASNLGLAGYNEQFF	TGTGCCAGCAATTTGGGACTAGCGGGCTACAATGAGCAGTTCTTC
TRBV29-1	TRBJ2-3	.	.	CSVPKLDTQYF	TGCAGCGTTCCCAAGCTTGATACGCAGTATTTT
TRBV7-2	TRBJ1-5	TRBD1	.	CASSPGTARWEPQHF	TGTGCCAGCAGCCCGGGGACAGCCCGATGGGAGCCCCAGCATTTT
TRBV27	TRBJ2-2	.	.	CASSLEASGELFF	TGTGCCAGCAGTTTGGAGGCCTCCGGGGAGCTGTTTTTT
TRBV4-1	TRBJ1-5	.	medium-sized	CASSQDKFSGQPQHF	TGCGCCAGCAGCCAAGATAAATTCTCGGGTCAGCCCCAGCATTTT
TRBV27	TRBJ2-6	TRBD1	.	CASSATGYGANVLTF	TGTGCCAGCAGTGCGACAGGGTATGGGGCCAACGTCCTGACTTTC
TRBV5-8	TRBJ1-1	.	few	CASLRGNTEAFF	TGTGCCAGCTTACGGGGGAACACTGAAGCTTTCTTT
TRBV4-2	TRBJ1-1	TRBD1	.	CASSQDSPGQAVGTEAFF	TGTGCCAGCAGCCAAGATTCTCCGGGACAGGCGGTGGGCACTGAAGCTTTCTTT
TRBV28	TRBJ2-3	.	.	CASIDRVREDTQYF	TGTGCCAGCATCGATCGGGTACGGGAAGATACGCAGTATTTT
TRBV6-6	TRBJ2-3	.	once	CASSYGAAPGTDTQYF	TGTGCCAGCAGTTACGGGGCCGCGCCGGGCACAGATACGCAGTATTTT
TRBV5-6	TRBJ1-1	.	.	CASSFPGENTEAFF	TGTGCCAGCAGCTTTCCCGGGGAGAACACTGAAGCTTTCTTT
TRBV30	TRBJ2-7	.	.	CAWRTFPRYEQYF	TGTGCCTGGAGGACTTTCCCTCGTTACGAGCAGTACTTC
TRBV27	TRBJ2-1	TRBD2	.	CASSSIGEGYEQFF	TGTGCCAGCAGTTCGATCGGGGAGGGTTATGAGCAGTTCTTC
TRBV9	TRBJ2-7	.	.	CASSPPDTTYEQYF	TGTGCCAGCAGCCCCCCCGACACCACCTACGAGCAGTACTTC
TRBV11-3	TRBJ2-1	TRBD2	once	CASSLEGGLGTFNEQFF	TGTGCCAGCAGCTTAGAAGGGGGACTAGGGACGTTCAATGAGCAGTTCTTC
TRBV19	TRBJ2-7	TRBD1	.	CASNFGTGSEQYF	TGTGCCAGTAATTTTGGGACAGGGAGCGAGCAGTACTTC
TRBV7-2	TRBJ2-1	TRBD2	.	CASSIQTSGGMYEQFF	TGTGCCAGCAGCATCCAAACTAGCGGGGGTATGTATGAGCAGTTCTTC
TRBV2	TRBJ2-1	TRBD2	.	CAKTGTSGPEQFF	TGTGCCAAAACCGGGACTAGCGGACCTGAGCAGTTCTTC
TRBV6-1	TRBJ2-7	.	.	CASSVGGGAYEQYF	TGTGCCAGCAGTGTAGGAGGGGGCGCGTACGAGCAGTACTTC
TRBV13	TRBJ2-5	.	.	CASSKDSTNEETQYF	TGTGCCAGCAGCAAGGACAGTACTAACGAAGAGACCCAGTACTTC